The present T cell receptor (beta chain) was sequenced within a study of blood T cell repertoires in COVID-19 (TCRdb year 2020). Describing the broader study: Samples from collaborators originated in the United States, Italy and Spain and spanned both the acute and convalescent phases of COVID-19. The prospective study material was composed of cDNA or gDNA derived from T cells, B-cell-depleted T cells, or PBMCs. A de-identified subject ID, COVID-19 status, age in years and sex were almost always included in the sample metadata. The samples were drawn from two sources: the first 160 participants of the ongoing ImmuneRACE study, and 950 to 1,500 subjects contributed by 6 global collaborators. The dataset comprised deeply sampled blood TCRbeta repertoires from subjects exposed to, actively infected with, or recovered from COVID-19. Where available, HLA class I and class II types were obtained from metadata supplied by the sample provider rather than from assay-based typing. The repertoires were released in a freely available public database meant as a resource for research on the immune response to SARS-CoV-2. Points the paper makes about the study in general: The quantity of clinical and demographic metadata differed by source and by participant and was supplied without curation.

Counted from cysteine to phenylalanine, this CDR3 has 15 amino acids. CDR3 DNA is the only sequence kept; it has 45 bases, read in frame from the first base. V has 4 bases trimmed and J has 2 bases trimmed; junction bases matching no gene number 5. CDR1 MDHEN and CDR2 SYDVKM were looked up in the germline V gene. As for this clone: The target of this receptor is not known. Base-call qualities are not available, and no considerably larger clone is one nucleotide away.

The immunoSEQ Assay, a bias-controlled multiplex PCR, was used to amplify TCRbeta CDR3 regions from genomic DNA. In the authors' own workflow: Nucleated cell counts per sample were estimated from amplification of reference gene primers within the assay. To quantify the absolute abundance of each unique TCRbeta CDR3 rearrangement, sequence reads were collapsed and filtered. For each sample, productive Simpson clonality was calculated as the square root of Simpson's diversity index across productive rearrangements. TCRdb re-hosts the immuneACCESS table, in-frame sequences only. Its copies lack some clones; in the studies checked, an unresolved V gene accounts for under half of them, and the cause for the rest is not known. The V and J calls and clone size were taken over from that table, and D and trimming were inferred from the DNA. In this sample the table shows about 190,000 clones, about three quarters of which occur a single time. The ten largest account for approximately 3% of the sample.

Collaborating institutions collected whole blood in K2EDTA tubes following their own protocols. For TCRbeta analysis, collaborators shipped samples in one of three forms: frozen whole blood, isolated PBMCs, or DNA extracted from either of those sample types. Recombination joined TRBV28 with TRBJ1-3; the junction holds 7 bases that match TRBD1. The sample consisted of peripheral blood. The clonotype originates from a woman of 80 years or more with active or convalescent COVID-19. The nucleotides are TGTGCCAGCAGTTCAACAGGGGATCCTGGAAACACCATATATTTT. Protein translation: CASSSTGDPGNTIYF.